The 4 T cell receptor beta chains given below trace back to one sample, sequenced in a study of T cell responses to AZD1222 COVID-19 vaccine. Only in-frame clones appear in the TCRdb table, and some are missing; sequencing was by immunoSEQ multiplex PCR. The top ten hold about 1% of the sample, which has some 130,000 clones, approximately 91% seen once. Sequenced material: peripheral blood, taken 28 days after the second AZD1222 dose. The receptors shown here come from an adult who received the AZD1222 COVID-19 vaccine.

This chain links TRBV5-1 with TRBJ2-3; D is unclear. Per the germline V gene, CDR1 is SGHRS and CDR2 is YFSETQ. Between the trimmed V and J ends, which lost 4 bases and 6 bases, there was a span of 9 bases. The CDR3 totals 12 residues. CDR3 protein: CASSNNRDTQYF. DNA of the CDR3: TGCGCCAGCAGCAACAATCGGGATACGCAGTATTTT.

This rearrangement joins TRBV9 to TRBJ1-5, with D hard to call. CDR1 SGDLS and CDR2 YYNGEE come from the germline V gene. With 2 bases removed from V and 7 bases from J, the gap between germline ends came to 16 bases. The CDR3 consists of 15 residues. As DNA, the CDR3 is TGTGCCAGCAGCGTCCACGGGGAGGTGGCCCAGCCCCAGCATTTT. This codes for CASSVHGEVAQPQHF.

The CDR3 bases are TGTGCCAGCAGGTTAAACAGGGAGACCTACGAGCAGTACTTC. Residues: CASRLNRETYEQYF. This chain joins TRBV27 and TRBJ2-7, with D perhaps matching TRBD1 (6 bases). The ends were cut back, 6 bases at V and 2 bases at J, with 14 bases in the middle. Per germline, CDR1 MNHEY and CDR2 SMNVEV (reference sequence). CDR3 length: 14 amino acids.

DNA for the CDR3: TGTGCCAGCAGTCCGAGGACTTCTGGCTACACCTTC. Protein sequence: CASSPRTSGYTF. The chain is built from TRBV28 and TRBJ1-2; D remains unclear. Germline-derived CDR1 and CDR2 are MDHEN and SYDVKM. CDR3 length: 12 amino acids. Trimming removed 5 bases from V and 7 bases from J, with 11 bases in between.